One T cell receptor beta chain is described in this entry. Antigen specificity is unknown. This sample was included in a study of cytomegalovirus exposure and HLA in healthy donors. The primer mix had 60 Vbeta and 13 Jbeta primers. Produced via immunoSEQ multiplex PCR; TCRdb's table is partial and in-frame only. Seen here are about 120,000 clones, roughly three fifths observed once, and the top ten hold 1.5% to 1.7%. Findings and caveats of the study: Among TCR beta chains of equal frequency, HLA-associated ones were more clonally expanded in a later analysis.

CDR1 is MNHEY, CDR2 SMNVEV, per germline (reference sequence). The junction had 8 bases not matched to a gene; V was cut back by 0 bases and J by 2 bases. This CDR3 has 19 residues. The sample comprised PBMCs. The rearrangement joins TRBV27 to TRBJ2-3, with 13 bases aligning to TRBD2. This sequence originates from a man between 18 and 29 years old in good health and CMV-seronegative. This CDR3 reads CASSLSPSLAGGDTDTQYF. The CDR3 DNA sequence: TGTGCCAGCAGTTTATCTCCCTCACTAGCGGGAGGGGACACAGATACGCAGTATTTT.